In its sample, the clone carrying this T cell receptor beta chain ranks as large. This specimen comes from a study of circulating CD8 cells and anti-PD-1 response in melanoma. The QIAseq Immune Repertoire TCR panel built the libraries from roughly 16 ng of total RNA. TCRdb analysed the reads with MiXCR anew, one entry per CDR3 protein. This table has 500 or so distinct CDR3 sequences, more than 8.5% appearing once. From live CD3+CD8+TCRalphabeta+ cells, four PD-1 and/or TIGIT subsets were sorted. The CDR3 consists of 14 residues. Germline V gene sequence: CDR1 SGHDT, CDR2 YYEEEE. V was shortened by 0 bases and J by 4 bases, with 10 bases between the two germline ends.

This chain connects TRBV5-6 to TRBJ2-5; D is unresolved. The receptor's source is a human donor with melanoma. Here the sequenced sample was CD8+ T cells from PBMCs, taken at baseline or after one month of anti-PD-1 therapy (not recorded which). The CDR3 spells CASSLAYFRETQYF. Written as DNA, the CDR3 is TGTGCCAGCAGCTTGGCTTACTTTAGAGAGACCCAGTACTTC.